These T cell receptor beta chains were read from a single sample in a study of T cell repertoires in cytomegalovirus infection. No antigen has been assigned to these receptors. TCRdb re-called the reads with MiXCR, one entry per CDR3 protein. The profile covers 750,000 to 900,000 distinct CDR3 sequences, with roughly 29% appearing a single time and 13% taken by the ten largest. The starting material was cultured CD8+ T cells from PBMCs, obtained from culture after CMV antigen stimulation. These receptors all come from a human donor in good health (CMV status not recorded). Some clones in this sample may be carry-over from other donors' samples. CDR3s leave out the opening cysteine and the closing phenylalanine or tryptophan. Clone size is shown for a subset of rows, as once, few, many or a class of expanded clone.

CDR3 protein: ASSSGLAGGLRTDTQY; V gene: TRBV27; J gene: TRBJ2-3; clone size: NA
CDR3 protein: SARRRVGSNQPQH; V gene: TRBV20-1; J gene: TRBJ1-5; clone size: many
CDR3 protein: ASITGTSGGAME; V gene: TRBV7-9; J gene: TRBJ2-1; clone size: many
CDR3 protein: ATSDWGTSGGQDTQY; V gene: TRBV24-1; J gene: TRBJ2-3; clone size: few
CDR3 protein: ASSQEAQSPYNEQF; V gene: TRBV4-1; J gene: TRBJ2-1; clone size: few
CDR3 protein: ASSQKGVADTQY; V gene: TRBV4-1; J gene: TRBJ2-3; clone size: NA
CDR3 protein: SARVFLGTGYT; V gene: TRBV20-1; J gene: TRBJ1-2; clone size: NA
CDR3 protein: ASSLLNPGQGKETQY; V gene: TRBV7-9; J gene: TRBJ2-5; clone size: NA
CDR3 protein: ASSQVGGDEKLF; V gene: TRBV4-1; J gene: TRBJ1-4; clone size: many
CDR3 protein: ASSFDRYNEQF; V gene: TRBV27; J gene: TRBJ2-1; clone size: many
CDR3 protein: ASSLSPGAGYT; V gene: TRBV27; J gene: TRBJ1-2; clone size: NA
CDR3 protein: ASSFINYPSRGQGAVQPQH; V gene: TRBV12-3/TRBV12-4; J gene: TRBJ1-5; clone size: NA
CDR3 protein: ASSLSWGLNEQF; V gene: TRBV27; J gene: TRBJ2-1; clone size: NA
CDR3 protein: ASSPRVAASYEQY; V gene: TRBV7-2; J gene: TRBJ2-7; clone size: few
CDR3 protein: ASSYENTGELF; V gene: TRBV6-8; J gene: TRBJ2-2; clone size: NA
CDR3 protein: ASSPYPRGSYNEQF; V gene: TRBV7-1; J gene: TRBJ2-1; clone size: once
CDR3 protein: ASSLSGEAQY; V gene: TRBV6-2/TRBV6-3; J gene: TRBJ2-5; clone size: NA
CDR3 protein: ASSPTGTANEKLF; V gene: TRBV11-3; J gene: TRBJ1-4; clone size: once
CDR3 protein: ASLEGGYTGELF; V gene: TRBV27; J gene: TRBJ2-2; clone size: NA
CDR3 protein: ASSYSGQGANTEAF; V gene: TRBV6-5; J gene: TRBJ1-1; clone size: many
CDR3 protein: ASTWTGGDGYT; V gene: TRBV12-3/TRBV12-4; J gene: TRBJ1-2; clone size: NA
CDR3 protein: ASLPQTYQETQY; V gene: TRBV6-1; J gene: TRBJ2-5; clone size: many
CDR3 protein: ASSYSGSLYNEQF; V gene: TRBV6-5; J gene: TRBJ2-1; clone size: few
CDR3 protein: ASSESAALNTEAF; V gene: TRBV2; J gene: TRBJ1-1; clone size: NA
CDR3 protein: AISETRQPLKGGYT; V gene: TRBV10-3; J gene: TRBJ1-2; clone size: many
CDR3 protein: AISDTGGPGANVLT; V gene: TRBV10-3; J gene: TRBJ2-6; clone size: many
CDR3 protein: ASSYVQPNTEAF; V gene: TRBV6-6; J gene: TRBJ1-1; clone size: few
CDR3 protein: ASSLATSGGPLSTYNEQF; V gene: TRBV11-1; J gene: TRBJ2-1; clone size: many
CDR3 protein: ASSLQRGSTGELF; V gene: TRBV7-2; J gene: TRBJ2-2; clone size: many
CDR3 protein: ASSQSGYGQPQH; V gene: TRBV4-1; J gene: TRBJ1-5; clone size: NA